This paragraph reports one T cell receptor beta chain. This specimen belongs to a study of CD8 T cells in ankylosing spondylitis. The V gene's germline CDR1 is SGDLS and CDR2 YYNGEE. V lost 0 bases and J lost 0, with 7 bases in between. This CDR3 has 14 residues. TCRdb reprocessed the 5' RACE reads with MiXCR, giving one entry per CDR3 protein. The data hold under 300,000 distinct CDR3 sequences, with more than 15% observed a single time. The chain is built from TRBV9 and TRBJ2-7; possible D gene TRBD1, 5 bases. The source material was blood, either unsorted or a sorted T cell fraction (not recorded which). This TCR derives from a male donor with ankylosing spondylitis or in good health (not recorded which). CDR3 sequence: CASSVGTISYEQYF. The CDR3 coding sequence is TGTGCCAGCAGCGTAGGGACAATCTCCTACGAGCAGTACTTC.